Shown below are 10 T cell receptor beta chains from a single sample sequenced in a study of T cells in Graves' hyperthyroidism and ophthalmopathy. It was RNA transcripts that yielded the amplified TCR beta CDR3 regions. First-round RT-PCR with HTBI primers amplified the TCR CDR3 region. From the multiplex PCR reads, TCRdb called clonotypes with MiXCR, one entry per CDR3 protein. The sample lists hundreds of thousands of distinct CDR3 sequences, approximately 18% occurring once. The sequenced material came from blood. The receptors come from a woman aged 50 to 60 with Graves' hyperthyroidism that later progressed to Graves' ophthalmopathy.

The sample holds many counts of this clonotype. The genes are TRBV12-3 or TRBV12-4 and TRBJ2-1; either TRBD1 or TRBD2 may supply D (5 bases each). Trimming stripped 6 bases from V and 10 bases from J, with 10 bases between. The CDR3 is made up of 11 amino acids. CDR3 DNA: TGTGCCAGCAGCCCCGGGGCAGAGCAGTTCTTC. Encoded protein: CASSPGAEQFF.

The chain joins TRBV5-5 to TRBJ1-2, with a weak D call TRBD1 (5 bases). The CDR3 covers 13 residues. V was trimmed by 4 bases and J by 4 bases, leaving 11 bases between them. Germline assignment: CDR1 SGHKS and CDR2 YYEKEE (reference sequence). CDR3 bases: TGTGCCAGCAGCCTCGACAGCATCTATGGCTACACCTTC. Its protein product is CASSLDSIYGYTF.

The chain joins TRBV3-1 to TRBJ2-1, with 7 bases that match TRBD1. The CDR3 is made up of 17 amino acids. The germline V gene has CDR1 LGHDT and CDR2 YNNKEL (reference sequence). V gave up 4 bases and J gave up 4 bases; unmatched junction bases: 13. In DNA form, the CDR3 reads TGTGCCAGCAGCCTCCAATACAGGGGCCAAGGATACAATGAGCAGTTCTTC. Its translation is CASSLQYRGQGYNEQFF.

This clonotype has more than one count but fewer than ten. This rearrangement joins TRBV6-1 to TRBJ1-5; the D is unclear. This CDR3 contains 11 residues. The germline V gene encodes CDR1 MNHNS and CDR2 SASEGT. Trimming cost V 2 bases and J 6 bases, with 2 bases left between them. The chain's CDR3 is CASSEFQPQHF. The CDR3 nucleotides read TGTGCCAGCAGTGAATTTCAGCCCCAGCATTTT.

This clonotype came up once. Germline and junction disagree at one end, which may indicate a read error. The chain is built from TRBV5-1 and TRBJ1-6; 7 nucleotides agree with TRBD1. Germline-derived CDR1 and CDR2 are SGHRS and YFSETQ. This CDR3 has 14 amino acids. The chain's CDR3 is CARSSTGDDSPLHF. The DNA of the CDR3 is TGCGCCAGGAGCTCAACAGGGGATGATTCACCCCTCCACTTT.

The rearrangement links TRBV29-1 to TRBJ2-3, with TRBD2 identical over 10 bases. Germline V CDR1 and CDR2: SQVTM, ANQGSEA. The length of the CDR3 is 16 residues. Losses at the gene ends were 4 bases for V and 0 bases for J; bases not matched to a gene: 7. DNA for the CDR3: TGCAGCGTTGCAGGGACTAGCGCGACTAGCACAGATACGCAGTATTTT. Translated: CSVAGTSATSTDTQYF.

This clonotype was seen a handful of times. The chain carries TRBV5-1 and TRBJ1-5, with TRBD1 matching over 8 bases. V was clipped by 4 bases and J by 0 bases; unmatched bases: 9. Germline V lookup: CDR1 SGHRS, CDR2 YFSETQ. This CDR3 has 17 amino acids. Here the CDR3 DNA reads TGCGCCAGCAGCCCGGACAGGGTTATGGATAGCAATCAGCCCCAGCATTTT. The encoded protein is CASSPDRVMDSNQPQHF. The variable domain in full, with the rest retrieved from reference TRBV5-1 and TRBJ1-5, is KAGVTQTPRYLIKTRGQQVTLSCSPISGHRSVSWYQQTPGQGLQFLFEYFSETQRNKGNFPGRFSGRQFSNSRSEMNVSTLELGDSALYLCASSPDRVMDSNQPQHFGDGTRLSIL.

The chain has TRBV7-9 and TRBJ1-2; 7 nucleotides match TRBD1. The germline V gene encodes CDR1 SEHNR and CDR2 FQNEAQ (reference sequence). The CDR3 consists of 15 residues. The V gene end was trimmed by 2 bases and the J gene end by 2 bases; junction bases not matched to a gene: 5. The CDR3 DNA reads as TGTGCCAGCAGCTTATGGACAGGAGACAACTATGGCTACACCTTC. This gives the protein CASSLWTGDNYGYTF.

This clonotype turned up a few times. The junction departs from the called germline gene at one end, perhaps through a read error. The gene calls are TRBV2 and TRBJ1-1; D gene ambiguous. In germline, CDR1 is SNHLY, CDR2 FYNNEI. The CDR3 is 14 amino acids. In DNA form, the CDR3 reads TGTGCCGGCAGTGGGCAGTTAATGAACACTGAAGCTTTCTTT. Translating it yields CAGSGQLMNTEAFF.

Only a few counts were recorded for this clonotype. The chain joins TRBV7-9 to TRBJ2-3, with 9 positions matching TRBD1. The CDR3 is 17 residues long. CDR1 and CDR2 from the germline V gene are SEHNR and FQNEAQ (reference sequence). V gave up 5 bases and J gave up 6 bases; unmatched junction bases: 15. The CDR3 reads CASSQFTTGQGLDTQYF. The CDR3 region has the DNA TGTGCCAGCAGCCAATTCACGACGGGACAGGGTCTGGATACGCAGTATTTT.